Described below is a single T cell receptor (beta chain) sequence and its context. The target antigen is unknown. This CDR3 has 12 residues. Germline CDR1 and CDR2: DFQATT and SNEGSKA (reference sequence). With 3 bases removed from V and 2 bases from J, the gap between germline ends came to 8 bases. The sample originates from a study of T-cell reconstitution after alpha-beta-depleted transplantation in children. The study's findings and limits: Some patients' high day-60 TCRbeta diversity was traced to surviving recipient T cells and thymic progenitors. After one year, T-cell counts and TCRbeta diversity mostly came from new T cells. It was reported that alpha-beta T cells came from several hundred expanded graft clones (about two months after transplant).

This sample's TCRbeta library carried unique molecular identifier barcodes. TCRdb processed the PCR reads anew with MiXCR; each CDR3 protein has one entry. The sample shows more than 25,000 distinct CDR3 sequences, around 6.3% of them seen only once. Sequenced here: PBMCs, mostly from graft donor cells, sampled 180 days after TCRalphabeta/CD19-depleted stem cell transplant. The sequence came from a male patient aged 5 to 17 who had a stem cell transplant for acute myeloid leukemia, so the T cells may come from the graft donor. The genes are TRBV20-1 and TRBJ2-7, with D uncertain. CDR3 nucleotide sequence: TGCAGTGCTAGCGGCAGCACCTACGAGCAGTACGTC. This encodes CSASGSTYEQYV.